This TCR beta chain appears in the sequencing data of a study of blood T cells in healthy people across ages. It was with a sample-barcoded 5' primer and a J-beta primer mix that a second PCR of roughly 7 to 12 cycles was run. The template-switch adaptor, which had 12 random nucleotides, put a tag on each cDNA molecule. Every sample produced at least 2.5 million CDR3-containing paired-end reads. From the 5' RACE reads, TCRdb called clonotypes with MiXCR, one entry per CDR3 protein. The sample includes more than 600,000 distinct CDR3 sequences, 25% of them seen just once. This clonotype was counted between two and nine times. The CDR3 loop spans 15 amino acids. These data were also reused for a study on T cells of mothers and their children.

The chain couples TRBV12-3 or TRBV12-4 to TRBJ2-5; maybe TRBD1 (6 bases). The end of the DNA fits TRBJ2-7 better, so the J call may be wrong. The clonotype comes from a boy between 10 and 17 years old in good health. The specimen was blood. CDR3 nucleotides: TGTGCCAGCAGTTTTGGTACAGGGTCGTATTGCGAGCAGTACTTC. Amino acid sequence: CASSFGTGSYCEQYF.